These 23 T cell receptor beta chains were all obtained from the same sample, sequenced in a study of regulatory T cells in long-lasting Graves disease. Time point described: newly diagnosed GD, antithyroid drugs for less than 3 months. RNA from PBMCs was the source of the TCR library. Sequencing libraries for TCR beta were prepared with iRepertoire HTBI primers and Arm-PCR of CDR3 regions. TCRdb reprocessed the multiplex PCR reads via MiXCR and lists one record per CDR3 protein. The sample includes 550,000 to 600,000 distinct CDR3 sequences, 15% to 20% seen only once; the top ten take more than 10%. The sample was also linked to a second study, of T cells in Graves' hyperthyroidism and ophthalmopathy.

The material was peripheral blood mononuclear cells (PBMCs), obtained at new diagnosis, from a patient treated with antithyroid drugs. The source of these receptors is a man aged 18 to 30 with Graves disease.

The V call is TRBV9, the J call TRBJ2-7; TRBD1 might be the D (6 bases). Trimming took 4 bases from V and 0 from J, leaving 20 bases between them. Germline CDR1 is SGDLS and CDR2 is YYNGEE. The CDR3 loop spans 17 amino acids. CDR3 coding DNA: TGTGCCAGCAGCCCCACTACAGGGCCCCAGGGCTCCTACGAGCAGTACTTC. It is translated as CASSPTTGPQGSYEQYF.

The chain is built from TRBV19 and TRBJ1-3, with 7 bases that match TRBD1. The ends lost 7 bases at V and 2 bases at J; junction bases unmatched: 11. Germline V gene sequence: CDR1 LNHDA, CDR2 SQIVND (reference sequence). The CDR3 runs 16 residues. The CDR3 coding sequence is TGTGCCAGTACATCGGTTGACAGGGCGGCTGGAAACACCATATATTTT. It specifies CASTSVDRAAGNTIYF.

This clonotype was counted at least ten times. V usage is TRBV20-1 and J usage is TRBJ2-7, with a tentative D call TRBD2 (6 bases). Trimming removed 2 bases from V and 0 bases from J, with 11 bases in between. CDR1 is DFQATT and CDR2 is SNEGSKA in the germline V gene (reference sequence). This CDR3 contains 14 residues. This CDR3 is CSARRGTASYEQYF. The CDR3 region has the DNA TGCAGTGCTAGACGGGGGACGGCCTCCTACGAGCAGTACTTC.

V gene TRBV20-1 combines with J gene TRBJ2-1, with 14 nucleotides matching TRBD2. This CDR3 region has 17 residues. The J segment lost 3 bases and the V segment lost 6 bases, leaving 10 bases of the junction unmatched. From germline, CDR1 is DFQATT and CDR2 SNEGSKA (reference sequence). The CDR3 nucleotides read TGCAGTGCCCACGGGACTAGCGGGAGCCAACTCTACAATGAGCAGTTCTTC. Protein: CSAHGTSGSQLYNEQFF.

This clonotype is a singleton in its sample. This sequence joins TRBV7-3 and TRBJ2-5; 10 bases line up with TRBD1. The tail of the sequence fits TRBJ2-1 better, so the J call may be wrong. The CDR3 spans 18 residues. In germline, CDR1 is SGHTA, CDR2 FQGTGA. CDR3 nucleotide sequence: TGTGCCAGCAGCTTAACGGGTCGAGGGACAGGGGACAAAATGGAGCAGTTCTTC. It specifies CASSLTGRGTGDKMEQFF.

This clonotype was counted ten times or more. The gene calls are TRBV12-5 and TRBJ1-1; no definite D call. This CDR3 has 9 amino acids. The germline gives CDR1 LGHNT, CDR2 FRNRAP. Trimming took 6 bases from V and 12 from J, leaving 8 bases between them. DNA for the CDR3: TGTGCTAGTGGCTTCCGCCCTTTCTTT. Protein: CASGFRPFF.

The rearrangement joins TRBV2 to TRBJ1-2; 9 bases match TRBD1. CDR1 SNHLY and CDR2 FYNNEI come from the germline V gene. The ends lost 8 bases at V and 3 bases at J; junction bases unmatched: 7. This CDR3 comprises 14 residues. In nucleotides, the CDR3 is TGTGCCAGCGTGCCGGACAGGGGTGACTATGGCTACACCTTC. Amino acids: CASVPDRGDYGYTF. Together with reference TRBV2 and TRBJ1-2, the CDR3 gives the full variable domain: EPEVTQTPSHQVTQMGQEVILRCVPISNHLYFYWYRQILGQKVEFLVSFYNNEISEKSEIFDDQFSVERPDGSNFTLKIRSTKLEDSAMYFCASVPDRGDYGYTFGSGTRLTVV.

This clonotype was seen only a few times. The chain is built from TRBV2 and TRBJ1-5; 7 nucleotides align to TRBD1. The CDR3 has 14 amino acids. In germline, CDR1 is SNHLY, CDR2 FYNNEI. The V segment lost 5 bases and the J segment 5 bases; nucleotides outside the gene matches: 6. Here the CDR3 reads CASSRTGLYQPQHF. The CDR3 coding sequence is TGTGCCAGCAGTCGGACAGGATTGTATCAGCCCCAGCATTTT.

The chain couples TRBV9 to TRBJ2-7, with 7 bases lining up with TRBD2. Germline CDR1 reads SGDLS; CDR2 reads YYNGEE. The V segment lost 1 base and the J segment 5 bases; nucleotides outside the gene matches: 6. The CDR3 contains 14 residues. CDR3 region: CASSVREGGDEQYF. The CDR3 DNA sequence: TGTGCCAGCAGCGTAAGGGAGGGCGGCGACGAGCAGTACTTC.

The chain carries TRBV28 and TRBJ1-1, with a tentative D call TRBD1 (6 bases). The CDR3 loop spans 14 amino acids. The germline V gene has CDR1 MDHEN and CDR2 SYDVKM. Trimming took off 6 bases at V and 1 base at J, with 12 bases between the two ends. The CDR3 here is CASSGTPTNTEAFF. The CDR3 region has the DNA TGTGCCAGCAGCGGGACACCAACGAACACTGAAGCTTTCTTT.

This clonotype was seen more than once but under ten times. This chain connects TRBV4-1 to TRBJ1-5, with D perhaps TRBD1 (6 bases). CDR1 and CDR2 (germline): MGHRA, YSYEKL. The CDR3 has 13 residues. The V end lost 1 base, the J end lost 10 bases, and 11 bases lay between the germline ends. The CDR3 DNA reads as TGCGCCAGCAGCCAAGGGACAGTTGCCCCCCAGCATTTT. The encoded protein is CASSQGTVAPQHF.

This clonotype was detected ten times or more. The CDR3: CASSGSDRPGRPYEQYF. The CDR3 DNA reads as TGTGCCAGCAGCGGGAGCGACAGACCGGGGCGTCCTTACGAGCAGTACTTC. The genes are TRBV7-9 and TRBJ2-7; tentatively, D is TRBD1 or TRBD2 (5 bases each). V lost 5 bases and J lost 4, with 24 bases in between. The CDR3 covers 17 residues. The V gene's germline CDR1 is SEHNR and CDR2 FQNEAQ (reference sequence). Complete variable domain (other parts from reference TRBV7-9 and TRBJ2-7): DTGVSQNPRHKITKRGQNVTFRCDPISEHNRLYWYRQTLGQGPEFLTYFQNEAQLEKSRLLSDRFSAERPKGSFSTLEIQRTEQGDSAMYLCASSGSDRPGRPYEQYFGPGTRLTVT.

As regards this clonotype: This clone may be a read error of a much larger clone one base away. This sequence joins TRBV7-9 and TRBJ2-7; perhaps TRBD2 as D (5 bases). V lost 4 bases and J 5 bases, leaving 15 bases between the germline ends. This CDR3 spans 14 amino acids. Germline V gene data show CDR1 as SEHNR and CDR2 as FQNEAQ (reference sequence). The CDR3 region has the DNA TGTGCCAGCAGCTGGGAGAAAAAGCGGCACGAGCAGTACTTC. It is translated as CASSWEKKRHEQYF.

In this sample, this clonotype turned up many times. J is TRBJ2-5 and V is TRBV2, with D unclear. Trimming stripped 4 bases from V and 4 bases from J, with 7 bases between. This CDR3 contains 12 residues. Germline V lookup: CDR1 SNHLY, CDR2 FYNNEI. CDR3 sequence reads: CASSAATETQYF. The DNA of the CDR3 is TGTGCCAGCAGTGCCGCGACAGAGACCCAGTACTTC.

This clonotype was recorded at least ten times. V is TRBV12-3 or TRBV12-4 and J is TRBJ1-6, with 12 positions matching TRBD1. V was clipped by 6 bases and J by 5 bases; unmatched bases: 2. The CDR3 runs to 15 residues. The DNA for the CDR3 is TGTGCCAGCAGGGGGACAGGGGGCAATAATTCACCCCTCCACTTT. Amino acids: CASRGTGGNNSPLHF.

Only a few counts were recorded for this clonotype. This chain connects TRBV20-1 to TRBJ1-6; D is uncertain. The CDR3 runs to 15 residues. Germline loops: CDR1 DFQATT, CDR2 SNEGSKA (reference sequence). The V end lost 0 bases, the J end lost 6 bases, and 12 bases lay between the germline ends. The CDR3 region has the DNA TGCAGTGCTAGAGACAGGCCGGGCGGTAATTCACCCCTCCACTTT. Translated, it gives CSARDRPGGNSPLHF.

This clonotype has at least ten counts. This sequence joins TRBV3-1 and TRBJ2-3, with 7 nucleotides matching TRBD2. CDR3 length: 15 residues. V lost 1 base, J lost 3 bases, and 4 bases stayed unmatched. Per germline, CDR1 LGHDT and CDR2 YNNKEL (reference sequence). The CDR3 nucleotides are TGTGCCAGCAGCCAAGCTGCTAGCGGAACAGATACGCAGTATTTT. This gives the protein CASSQAASGTDTQYF.

This clonotype came up many times. The J gene is TRBJ2-1, the V gene TRBV7-9; 11 bases line up with TRBD2. The CDR3 is made up of 15 amino acids. Unmatched junction bases numbered 9, after V lost 5 bases and J lost 9 bases. Germline CDR1 is SEHNR and CDR2 is FQNEAQ (reference sequence). The CDR3 DNA reads TGTGCCAGCAGCCCTCTAGCGGGAGGTCTAACTGAGCAGTTCTTC. Its translation: CASSPLAGGLTEQFF.

This clonotype appeared a few times. This sequence joins TRBV7-9 and TRBJ2-7, with D unresolved. Between the trimmed V and J ends, which lost 2 bases and 1 base, there was a span of 9 bases. CDR1 is SEHNR and CDR2 is FQNEAQ in the germline V gene (reference sequence). The CDR3 has 14 residues. CDR3 in amino acids: CASSLMTSSYEQYF. The CDR3 bases are TGTGCCAGCAGCTTAATGACATCGTCCTACGAGCAGTACTTC.

The chain links TRBV6-2 or TRBV6-3 to TRBJ2-1, with 8 positions matching TRBD2. The V and J ends lost 2 bases and 8 bases, in that order; junction bases with no gene match: 8. This CDR3 is built from 15 residues. The germline gives CDR1 MNHEY, CDR2 SVGEGT. The CDR3 DNA is TGTGCCAGCAGTTACACAGCGGGAGTGGATCATGAGCAGTTCTTC. Translated: CASSYTAGVDHEQFF.

This chain uses TRBV4-2 with TRBJ1-3, with 8 bases aligning to TRBD1. V lost 2 bases to trimming and J lost 2 bases; unmatched junction nucleotides: 2. The CDR3 sequence is 15 residues long. The germline V gene encodes CDR1 LGHNA and CDR2 YNFKEQ. The DNA of the CDR3 is TGTGCCAGCAGCCAATCACAGGGGGCTGGAAACACCATATATTTT. This codes for CASSQSQGAGNTIYF.

This clonotype was picked up a small number of times. The gene calls are TRBV19 and TRBJ2-7, with D maybe TRBD1 (6 bases). Germline CDR1 is LNHDA and CDR2 is SQIVND (reference sequence). The CDR3 is 15 residues long. Deletions cut 4 bases from V and 0 bases from J, with 13 bases between. The CDR3 loop is CASSREAGASYEQYF. CDR3 DNA: TGTGCCAGTAGTAGGGAAGCAGGGGCCTCCTACGAGCAGTACTTC.

A word on this clonotype: One end of the junction varies from germline; a read error may be responsible. The chain carries TRBV20-1 and TRBJ2-7; tentative D call: TRBD2 (6 bases). CDR1 and CDR2 (germline): DFQATT, SNEGSKA (reference sequence). The CDR3 sequence is 12 residues long. The CDR3 here is CSAAGTSFEQYF. The CDR3 DNA reads TGCAGTGCTGCCGGGACTTCCTTCGAGCAGTACTTC.